Following are 18 T cell receptor beta chains from one sample sequenced in a study of cytomegalovirus exposure and HLA in healthy donors. The study ran its PCR with 60 Vbeta and 13 Jbeta primers. Method: immunoSEQ multiplex PCR; TCRdb's copy keeps in-frame clones and lacks some. This sample carries about 92,000 clones, 65% to 80% of them seen once, and the ten largest clones take more than 15%. What was sequenced was PBMCs. Source of these receptors: a woman younger than 30 in good health and CMV-seropositive.

CDR3 sequence (DNA): TGTGCCAGCAGTCGACTCAGGACAGATAATCAGCCCCAGCATTTT. It yields the protein CASSRLRTDNQPQHF. The rearrangement joins TRBV28 to TRBJ1-5, with D possibly matching TRBD1 (6 bases). The ends were cut back, 5 bases at V and 4 bases at J, with 15 bases in the middle. CDR1 and CDR2 (germline): MDHEN, SYDVKM. CDR3 length equals 15 residues. The variable domain in full, completed from reference TRBV28 and TRBJ1-5, reads DVKVTQSSRYLVKRTGEKVFLECVQDMDHENMFWYRQDPGLGLRLIYFSYDVKMKEKGDIPEGYSVSREKKERFSLILESASTNQTSMYLCASSRLRTDNQPQHFGDGTRLSIL.

The chain recombines TRBV18 with TRBJ1-3; D gene unclear. With 5 bases removed from V and 0 bases from J, the gap between germline ends came to 17 bases. The CDR3 extends over 17 amino acids. Germline CDR1 is KGHSH and CDR2 is LQKENI. CDR3 region: CASSSVESGRSGNTIYF. In DNA form, the CDR3 reads TGTGCCAGCTCATCAGTAGAAAGCGGGCGCTCTGGAAACACCATATATTTT.

V usage is TRBV28 and J usage is TRBJ1-2; D is uncertain. Germline V gene sequence: CDR1 MDHEN, CDR2 SYDVKM. Between the trimmed V and J ends, which lost 6 bases and 4 bases, there was a span of 6 bases. The CDR3 has 11 amino acids. The CDR3 nucleotides are TGTGCCAGCAGCACGGGCTATGGCTACACCTTC. This gives the protein CASSTGYGYTF.

This clone was seen only a few times. The CDR3 nucleotides read TGTGCCAGCAGCGCCATGGGGGGGGTCGAGGGCGAGCAGTACTTC. This gives the protein CASSAMGGVEGEQYF. V usage is TRBV9 and J usage is TRBJ2-7; 7 nucleotides line up with TRBD2. The V and J ends lost 3 bases and 6 bases, in that order; junction bases with no gene match: 12. The CDR3 loop spans 15 amino acids. Germline assignment: CDR1 SGDLS and CDR2 YYNGEE.

The chain uses TRBV6-1 and TRBJ2-7; D perhaps matches TRBD1 (5 bases). The V gene lost 8 bases and the J gene lost 3 bases, with 14 bases spanning the gap. The CDR3 extends over 13 amino acids. The germline gives CDR1 MNHNS, CDR2 SASEGT. The CDR3 is CASGQGGDYEQYF. Here the CDR3 DNA reads TGTGCCAGCGGGCAGGGTGGTGACTACGAGCAGTACTTC.

The chain combines TRBV2 with TRBJ2-2; TRBD2 agrees at 10 bases. Germline CDR1 and CDR2: SNHLY and FYNNEI. V dropped 6 bases and J dropped 0; count of bases not matched to a gene: 4. The CDR3 covers 16 residues. The CDR3: CASRLLAGTNTGELFF. The CDR3 region has the DNA TGTGCCAGCAGACTACTAGCGGGGACGAACACCGGGGAGCTGTTTTTT.

The V call is TRBV2, the J call TRBJ2-1, with D perhaps matching TRBD1 (6 bases). This CDR3 spans 14 amino acids. With 8 bases removed from V and 10 bases from J, the gap between germline ends came to 21 bases. The V gene's germline CDR1 is SNHLY and CDR2 FYNNEI. CDR3 DNA sequence: TGTGCCAGCCCTGGGGGCAAGGTGTCCCGCGAGCAGTTCTTC. Protein sequence: CASPGGKVSREQFF.

The chain links TRBV5-1 to TRBJ2-6; TRBD1 aligns across 11 bases. This CDR3 spans 16 amino acids. V lost 3 bases to trimming and J lost 4 bases; unmatched junction nucleotides: 3. Germline-derived CDR1 and CDR2 are SGHRS and YFSETQ. This CDR3 is CASSWDRGSGANVLTF. For the CDR3, the DNA is TGCGCCAGCAGCTGGGACAGGGGGAGCGGGGCCAACGTCCTGACTTTC.

This clone has at least ten counts. This chain connects TRBV4-3 to TRBJ1-4, with D unresolved. Trimming took 0 bases from V and 8 from J, leaving 13 bases between them. CDR1 LGHNA and CDR2 YSLEER come from the germline V gene. The CDR3 covers 15 residues. CDR3 DNA sequence: TGCGCCAGCAGCCAAGATCTAGCCTCGGGGGAAAAACTGTTTTTT. It encodes CASSQDLASGEKLFF.

The V and J genes are TRBV7-2 and TRBJ2-2, with TRBD2 matching over 8 bases. In germline, CDR1 is SGHTA, CDR2 FQGNSA. Germline trimming cut 3 bases from V and 13 bases from J; bases unmatched to any gene: 4. This CDR3 spans 12 amino acids. The CDR3 bases are TGTGCCAGCAGCTTCGGGGGGGGCGGGCTGTTTTTT. Encoded protein: CASSFGGGGLFF.

CDR3 coding DNA: TGTGCCAGTAGTTCACCCTTAACGGGAGGGCACCATGAGCAGTTCTTC. Translated, it gives CASSSPLTGGHHEQFF. The gene calls are TRBV19 and TRBJ2-1; 8 bases match TRBD2. CDR1 is LNHDA, CDR2 SQIVND, per germline (reference sequence). J lost 8 bases, V lost 5 bases, and 14 bases had no gene match. The CDR3 runs 16 residues. The complete variable domain, with remaining parts taken from reference TRBV19 and TRBJ2-1, reads DGGITQSPKYLFRKEGQNVTLSCEQNLNHDAMYWYRQDPGQGLRLIYYSQIVNDFQKGDIAEGYSVSREKKESFPLTVTSAQKNPTAFYLCASSSPLTGGHHEQFFGPGTRLTVL.

The chain employs TRBV18 and TRBJ2-1; 15 nucleotides line up with TRBD2. This CDR3 has 16 amino acids. From germline, CDR1 is KGHSH and CDR2 LQKENI. Trimming at V came to 0 bases and at J to 6 bases, leaving 0 bases not matched to a gene. CDR3 loop: CASSPPGLAGGNEQFF. CDR3 bases: TGTGCCAGCTCACCACCGGGACTAGCGGGAGGCAATGAGCAGTTCTTC.

This chain links TRBV30 with TRBJ1-5, with a tentative D call TRBD1 (6 bases). V lost 1 base and J 2 bases, leaving 9 bases between the germline ends. The CDR3 spans 14 residues. In germline, CDR1 is GTSNPN, CDR2 SVGIG (reference sequence). CDR3 DNA: TGTGCCTGGAGTGGAGCAGGGGGCAATCAGCCCCAGCATTTT. This sequence encodes CAWSGAGGNQPQHF.

The V gene is TRBV11-3, the J gene TRBJ2-7, with D unresolved. Deletions cut 3 bases from V and 2 bases from J, with 14 bases between. CDR1 and CDR2 from the germline V gene are SGHNT and YENEEA. This CDR3 spans 15 amino acids. CDR3 nucleotide sequence: TGTGCCAGCAGCTTTGGCCTTGGCGGAGCCTACGAGCAGTACTTC. Residues: CASSFGLGGAYEQYF. Full variable domain (missing parts from reference TRBV11-3 and TRBJ2-7): EAGVVQSPRYKIIEKKQPVAFWCNPISGHNTLYWYLQNLGQGPELLIRYENEEAVDDSQLPKDRFSAERLKGVDSTLKIQPAELGDSAVYLCASSFGLGGAYEQYFGPGTRLTVT.

This rearrangement joins TRBV7-2 to TRBJ2-1, with D unresolved. Germline CDR1 reads SGHTA; CDR2 reads FQGNSA. The CDR3 length is 12 residues. Trimming removed 3 bases at V and 4 bases at J, with 4 bases between. The DNA for the CDR3 is TGTGCCAGCAGCTTCGTTTACAATGAGCAGTTCTTC. Its protein is CASSFVYNEQFF.

This clone was found many times. The V and J genes are TRBV14 and TRBJ2-1, with D possibly matching TRBD1 (5 bases). Per germline, CDR1 SGHDN and CDR2 FVKESK. This CDR3 spans 14 amino acids. The ends were cut back, 8 bases at V and 8 bases at J, with 19 bases in the middle. Written as DNA, the CDR3 is TGTGCCAGCCGCGGAGCGCCCCTACAGGATGAGCAGTTCTTC. Protein: CASRGAPLQDEQFF.

This chain links TRBV11-1 with TRBJ2-3; D possibly corresponds to TRBD1 (5 bases). The germline V gene encodes CDR1 SGHAT and CDR2 FQDESV (reference sequence). There are 15 residues in the CDR3. Trimming stripped 2 bases from V and 0 bases from J, with 9 bases between. The CDR3 DNA sequence: TGTGCCAGCAGCTTATCGAAGGGGAGCACAGATACGCAGTATTTT. It is translated as CASSLSKGSTDTQYF.

The rearrangement links TRBV4-3 to TRBJ1-6; D is possibly TRBD1 (6 bases). The CDR3 sequence is 15 residues long. Germline V CDR1 and CDR2: LGHNA, YSLEER. V lost 2 bases and J lost 7, with 12 bases in between. This CDR3 reads CASSQLGQGNSPLHF. CDR3 nucleotides: TGCGCCAGCAGCCAATTGGGGCAGGGGAATTCACCCCTCCACTTT.